This note documents a single T cell receptor (beta chain) sequence. Its antigen remains undetermined. The sample holds no much larger clone one base away, and base qualities are not on file. In the germline V gene, CDR1 corresponds to MNHEY and CDR2 to SVGAGI. CDR3 length: 15 amino acids, cysteine to phenylalanine. This entry keeps only the CDR3 DNA: 45 bases, framed from base 1. Trimming takes 6 bases from V and 0 bases from J, and the germline ends sit 12 bases apart. The cohort comprised several hundred healthy bone marrow donors. At the time of sampling, every cohort member was nominally healthy, though immune exposures that went unrecorded were likely present. The donor was CMV seropositive and belonged to the group of 270 or so seropositive cohort members. A peripheral blood sample was provided by each donor, and peripheral blood mononuclear cells were used for TCR beta sequencing. Genomic DNA was extracted from the blood cell samples with the Qiagen DNeasy Blood Extraction Kit.

The data were obtained in a study of cytomegalovirus exposure and HLA in healthy donors (TCRdb year 2017). A note on the overall study: An earlier analysis of 587 of the donors reported over 250 Gb of sequence data and around 110 million unique TCR beta sequences obtained from 180 million or so T cells. Roughly 310 gigabases of sequencing data and tens of millions of unique TCR sequences were included in an early release covering 550 to 800 HLA-typed donors. Of the roughly 400 genotyped donors, 81% fell in the genetic ancestry cluster associated with self-reported Caucasian donors. The study aimed to test whether cataloging public T cell receptors could reveal signatures of past pathogen exposure. Using immunosequencing, the study profiled T cell repertoires from about 650 subjects and related those repertoires to cytomegalovirus serostatus. Besides the first cohort of 666 subjects, a separate validation cohort made up of over a hundred different subjects was used. To predict cytomegalovirus infection status, the study combined high-throughput TCR immunosequencing, statistical association of individual TCRs with disease status, and machine learning. A later analysis re-analyzed previously published TCR beta repertoires from 550 to 700 donors and added high-resolution HLA genotyping to study TCR occurrence patterns. In the later analysis, no new phenotypic data were used to find candidate immune exposures; instead, reliance was placed on TCR beta sequences and their occurrence across donors. An earlier analysis of 587 of the donors used high-throughput TCR beta sequencing to judge whether each TCR beta V gene segment behaved as functional or pseudogenic. Alongside the repertoire data, information on donor age, sex, ethnicity and CMV serostatus was compiled. In a later genetic analysis, genome-wide SNP genotypes for about 55% of the 666 donors were used, and that subset was treated as a discovery cohort. All discovery cohort repertoires had been generated using a single sequencing platform. HLA typing covered class I and class II loci at four-digit resolution. Typing coverage varied by locus: roughly 620-630 donors for A, B, C, DRB1 and DQB1; roughly 510 for DQA1; over 600 for DPA1; approximately 470 for DPB1. Four or five DR-DQ haplotypes were treated as single units for association and clustering because of strong linkage in the cohort. Among about 400 genotyped donors of the cohort, an average of around 250,000 unique TCR beta nucleotide sequences was sequenced per donor, of which 15% to 20% were non-productive. Study-level results and caveats: In a later genetic analysis, fewer N-insertions in productive TCRs were reported among donors in an Asian-associated ancestry cluster than the roughly 700-donor mean. HLA typing was unavailable for some donors at each locus, so association tests used only the typed subset. In an earlier analysis of approximately 590 of the donors, most TCR beta V segments were observed in productive rearrangements about 87% or about 30% of the time, broadly matching IMGT annotations. Some IMGT-functional V segments, including TRBV6-2 and TRBV6-3, could not be told apart with the 87-base-pair reads, so those segments were excluded. Across donors, most TCR sequences were observed very rarely, whereas some public TCRs were present in many individuals. The earlier analysis of some 540 of the donors excluded over 15 rarely observed V segments, including chromosome 9 orphons, because counts were too low. A later genetic analysis associated a missense DCLRE1C variant with V-gene and J-gene trimming of TCR beta chains, and an independent cohort replicated the association. According to a later analysis, parvovirus B19, influenza, CMV and Epstein-Barr virus appeared linked to several top co-occurrence clusters. Three of the identified cytomegalovirus-associated TCR beta chains were confirmed in vitro to be specific for cytomegalovirus antigens. At a false discovery rate of 0.05, a later analysis linked 16,951 TCR beta sequences to specific HLA alleles. Cytomegalovirus status was reported to be diagnosed by the classifier with high specificity and sensitivity in both the original and validation cohorts. Correlated functional status among segregating V segments might reflect linkage disequilibrium, but an unknown experimental factor could not be ruled out. The authors suggested that the approach could potentially be extended to other disease states and immunological phenotypes. When HLA alleles, especially DR and DQ, strongly co-occurred, attributing TCR associations to individual alleles was difficult. Most CMV-associated TCR beta chains appeared to be HLA-restricted in a later analysis, and the HLA associations seemed to be driven largely by CMV exposure. Presence/absence analyses assumed roughly uniform sequencing depth across donors, an assumption that may not hold. A cluster of highly shared sequence variants was judged likely to represent a technical artifact of the sequencing pipeline. This cohort had only TCR beta chains sequenced, and the lack of alpha or paired-chain data limited which features could be detected. Immune exposure information for the cohort was limited to CMV serostatus. According to a later analysis, TCR association rates differed among HLA loci, with DRB1 alleles showing the most associated TCRs and HLA-C alleles showing the fewest. Compared with equally common non-associated chains, HLA-associated TCR beta chains in a later analysis were more clonally expanded and had lower generation probabilities. The study listed 150 to 200 TCR beta chains as associated with cytomegalovirus. A further reported finding was that TCR beta sequences accurately predicted the HLA-A and HLA-B alleles for most subjects in the first cohort.

The library was produced with the immunoSEQ multiplex PCR assay. For the multiplex PCR, a mixture combining 60 forward primers for TCR Vbeta segments and 13 reverse primers for TCR Jbeta segments was used. The CDR3 region of rearranged TCR beta genes was amplified from genomic DNA with a multiplex PCR assay. The Illumina HiSeq System was used to sequence the amplified TCR beta libraries as 87-base-pair reads. The study's own analysis went as follows. A later analysis counted some 80 million unique TCR beta chains across the 500 to 850 repertoires, and approximately 11 million of these chains were shared by at least two donors. A nearest-neighbor algorithm error-corrected the raw reads and collapsed the reads into unique sequences, merging closely related sequences to remove PCR and sequencing errors. Alignment of CDR3 sequences to IMGT reference sequences was used to assign V, D and J gene segments. Each retained sequence needed at least a six-nucleotide match to both a V gene segment and a J gene segment. A rearrangement counted as productive if the CDR3 had no stop codons and remained in frame with V and J, and every other rearrangement counted as non-productive. Following IMGT convention, CDR3 was defined as the stretch from the second conserved V-encoded cysteine up to the conserved J-encoded phenylalanine. In an earlier analysis of roughly 580 of the donors, sequences lacking an unambiguous match to a single V gene segment were excluded. An earlier analysis of a few hundred of the donors classified V segments as functional when productive rearrangements were above 56.7% and as segregating when the standard deviation between donors was above 5%. A statistical classification framework was developed to diagnose cytomegalovirus status using the catalog of TCR beta chain sequences. A later analysis assigned V and J genes by comparing TCR nucleotide sequences with IMGT/GENE-DB human TR gene sequences. The TCRdist pipeline was used in a later analysis to assign CDR3 sequences and most-parsimonious VDJ recombination scenarios. In a later analysis, every TCR beta chain was defined by the combination of its CDR3 amino acid sequence and its V-gene family, and reads without a unique V-gene family were dropped. To address suspected cross-contamination and a sequencing artifact, a later analysis removed 592 highly shared, low-generation-probability nucleotide sequences. For each public chain, a later analysis derived a clonal expansion index from normalized ranks of inferred template counts within each repertoire. In a later analysis, generation probabilities were computed using a VDJ recombination model fitted to out-of-frame rearrangements, and the results were checked against IGoR. In a later analysis, TCR-TCR, TCR-HLA and TCR-CMV co-occurrence was scored with hypergeometric tests, and a repertoire-size bias correction was applied to TCR pairs. False discovery rates were estimated in a later analysis by permuting HLA or CMV assignments 20 times. In a later analysis, co-occurring TCRs were grouped with DBSCAN, and TCRdist sequence similarity was added when clustering was performed within HLA-allele-positive subsets. For co-occurrence clustering, repertoires with fewer than 30,000 or more than 120,000 public chains were excluded, along with several repertoires with anomalous nucleotide sharing. What TCRdb holds here is the immuneACCESS table cut down to in-frame rearrangements. Part of the clones is not present; checked against another copy, under half of the missing clones reflect an unresolved V gene, and the others are unexplained. V and J calls and clone size come straight from that table; D and trimming were deduced from the DNA. The sample data list approximately 200,000 clones, and around 75% of these were observed just once. 5% to 6% of the sample lies in the top ten.

The TCR sequence derives from a woman aged 25 to 39 in good health and CMV-seropositive. In this chain, TRBV6-5 is recombined with TRBJ1-3; the D gene lacks a confident call. The material sequenced was PBMCs. The sequenced DNA is TGTGCCAGCAGCCCAAGCGCCAGCTCTGGAAACACCATATATTTT. This codes for CASSPSASSGNTIYF.